These 8 T cell receptor beta chains came from one sample sequenced in a study of T cell responses to AZD1222 COVID-19 vaccine. Generated by immunoSEQ multiplex PCR, the TCRdb table keeps only in-frame clones and is missing some. The data show about 160,000 clones, approximately 92% seen once. Sequencing was performed on peripheral blood, taken on day 0 of AZD1222 vaccination. The receptors shown here come from an adult in good health.

The chain is built from TRBV4-3 and TRBJ2-7; 9 bases agree with TRBD1. Germline trimming cut 0 bases from V and 2 bases from J; bases unmatched to any gene: 8. CDR3 length equals 17 residues. CDR1 and CDR2 (germline): LGHNA, YSLEER. DNA of the CDR3: TGCGCCAGCAGCCAAGATTGGGGTCGGGACAGGGCCTACGAGCAGTACTTC. Amino acid sequence: CASSQDWGRDRAYEQYF.

The V gene is TRBV27, the J gene TRBJ1-1, with D hard to call. The CDR3 length is 12 residues. The V end lost 2 bases, the J end lost 7 bases, and 8 bases lay between the germline ends. Germline loops: CDR1 MNHEY, CDR2 SMNVEV (reference sequence). DNA of the CDR3: TGTGCCAGCAGTTTAGACGGGATTGAAGCTTTCTTT. Amino acids: CASSLDGIEAFF.

The V call is TRBV10-3, the J call TRBJ2-1; TRBD1 matches 7 bases. Trimming removed 4 bases from V and 5 bases from J; junction bases left unmatched: 5. The CDR3 runs 14 residues. CDR1 and CDR2 (germline): ENHRY, SYGVKD. The CDR3 protein is CAISAGQDHNEQFF. As DNA, the CDR3 is TGTGCCATCAGTGCTGGACAGGACCACAATGAGCAGTTCTTC.

The V and J genes are TRBV4-1 and TRBJ1-5; possible D gene TRBD1, 5 bases. Trimming took off 1 base at V and 6 bases at J, with 10 bases between the two ends. Germline V gene data show CDR1 as MGHRA and CDR2 as YSYEKL. The CDR3 loop spans 14 amino acids. This chain's CDR3 is CASSQGGGVQPQHF. The CDR3 nucleotides read TGCGCCAGCAGCCAAGGTGGAGGGGTTCAGCCCCAGCATTTT.

This clone appeared a single time. V is TRBV3-1 (or the pseudogene TRBV3-2) and J is TRBJ1-3; the D is unclear. Germline V gene data show CDR1 as LGHDT and CDR2 as YNNKEL (reference sequence). V lost 1 base and J lost 3, with 4 bases in between. The CDR3 length is 13 residues. The CDR3 here is CASSQVGGNTIYF. In nucleotides, the CDR3 is TGTGCCAGCAGCCAAGTGGGTGGAAACACCATATATTTT.

This sequence joins TRBV18 and TRBJ2-7; no reliable D call. Germline lookup yields CDR1 KGHSH and CDR2 LQKENI. The length of the CDR3 is 12 residues. V shed 2 bases and J shed 5 bases, with 7 bases lying between them. The CDR3 nucleotides read TGTGCCAGCTCACCATCCGGTGACGAGCAGTACTTC. Protein: CASSPSGDEQYF. The full variable domain, its missing parts supplied by reference TRBV18 and TRBJ2-7, is NAGVMQNPRHLVRRRGQEARLRCSPMKGHSHVYWYRQLPEEGLKFMVYLQKENIIDESGMPKERFSAEFPKEGPSILRIQQVVRGDSAAYFCASSPSGDEQYFGPGTRLTVT.

This sequence joins TRBV10-2 and TRBJ2-2, with TRBD1 matching 10 bases. The CDR3 runs to 15 residues. In germline, CDR1 is WSHSY, CDR2 SAAADI. Trimming removed 8 bases from V and 5 bases from J; junction bases left unmatched: 8. The CDR3 DNA is TGCGCCAGCGAGACAGGGGGCCTGGGGACCGGGGAGCTGTTTTTT. Translation gives CASETGGLGTGELFF.

This clone has a handful of counts. This chain links TRBV30 with TRBJ1-2; TRBD1 aligns across 8 bases. Germline V gives CDR1 GTSNPN, CDR2 SVGIG (reference sequence). The V gene end was trimmed by 8 bases and the J gene end by 12 bases; junction bases not matched to a gene: 11. This CDR3 has 11 amino acids. In DNA, the CDR3 is TGTGCCGGAAACGGGGGACAGGCCGACACCTTC. Translation: CAGNGGQADTF.